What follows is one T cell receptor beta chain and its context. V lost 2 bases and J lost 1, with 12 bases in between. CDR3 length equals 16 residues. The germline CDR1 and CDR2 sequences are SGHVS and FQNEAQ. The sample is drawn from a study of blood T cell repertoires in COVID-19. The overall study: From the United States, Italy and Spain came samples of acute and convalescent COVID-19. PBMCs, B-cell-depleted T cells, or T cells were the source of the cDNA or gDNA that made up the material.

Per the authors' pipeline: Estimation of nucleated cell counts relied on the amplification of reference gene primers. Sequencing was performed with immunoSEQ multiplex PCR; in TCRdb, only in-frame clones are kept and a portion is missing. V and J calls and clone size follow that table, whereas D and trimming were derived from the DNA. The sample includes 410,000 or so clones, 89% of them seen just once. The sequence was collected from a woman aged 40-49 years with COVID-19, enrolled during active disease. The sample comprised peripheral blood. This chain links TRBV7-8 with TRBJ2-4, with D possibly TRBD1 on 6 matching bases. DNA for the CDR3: TGTGCCAGCAGCTTATTGGGGGCTGTGGCCAAAAACATTCAGTACTTC. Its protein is CASSLLGAVAKNIQYF.